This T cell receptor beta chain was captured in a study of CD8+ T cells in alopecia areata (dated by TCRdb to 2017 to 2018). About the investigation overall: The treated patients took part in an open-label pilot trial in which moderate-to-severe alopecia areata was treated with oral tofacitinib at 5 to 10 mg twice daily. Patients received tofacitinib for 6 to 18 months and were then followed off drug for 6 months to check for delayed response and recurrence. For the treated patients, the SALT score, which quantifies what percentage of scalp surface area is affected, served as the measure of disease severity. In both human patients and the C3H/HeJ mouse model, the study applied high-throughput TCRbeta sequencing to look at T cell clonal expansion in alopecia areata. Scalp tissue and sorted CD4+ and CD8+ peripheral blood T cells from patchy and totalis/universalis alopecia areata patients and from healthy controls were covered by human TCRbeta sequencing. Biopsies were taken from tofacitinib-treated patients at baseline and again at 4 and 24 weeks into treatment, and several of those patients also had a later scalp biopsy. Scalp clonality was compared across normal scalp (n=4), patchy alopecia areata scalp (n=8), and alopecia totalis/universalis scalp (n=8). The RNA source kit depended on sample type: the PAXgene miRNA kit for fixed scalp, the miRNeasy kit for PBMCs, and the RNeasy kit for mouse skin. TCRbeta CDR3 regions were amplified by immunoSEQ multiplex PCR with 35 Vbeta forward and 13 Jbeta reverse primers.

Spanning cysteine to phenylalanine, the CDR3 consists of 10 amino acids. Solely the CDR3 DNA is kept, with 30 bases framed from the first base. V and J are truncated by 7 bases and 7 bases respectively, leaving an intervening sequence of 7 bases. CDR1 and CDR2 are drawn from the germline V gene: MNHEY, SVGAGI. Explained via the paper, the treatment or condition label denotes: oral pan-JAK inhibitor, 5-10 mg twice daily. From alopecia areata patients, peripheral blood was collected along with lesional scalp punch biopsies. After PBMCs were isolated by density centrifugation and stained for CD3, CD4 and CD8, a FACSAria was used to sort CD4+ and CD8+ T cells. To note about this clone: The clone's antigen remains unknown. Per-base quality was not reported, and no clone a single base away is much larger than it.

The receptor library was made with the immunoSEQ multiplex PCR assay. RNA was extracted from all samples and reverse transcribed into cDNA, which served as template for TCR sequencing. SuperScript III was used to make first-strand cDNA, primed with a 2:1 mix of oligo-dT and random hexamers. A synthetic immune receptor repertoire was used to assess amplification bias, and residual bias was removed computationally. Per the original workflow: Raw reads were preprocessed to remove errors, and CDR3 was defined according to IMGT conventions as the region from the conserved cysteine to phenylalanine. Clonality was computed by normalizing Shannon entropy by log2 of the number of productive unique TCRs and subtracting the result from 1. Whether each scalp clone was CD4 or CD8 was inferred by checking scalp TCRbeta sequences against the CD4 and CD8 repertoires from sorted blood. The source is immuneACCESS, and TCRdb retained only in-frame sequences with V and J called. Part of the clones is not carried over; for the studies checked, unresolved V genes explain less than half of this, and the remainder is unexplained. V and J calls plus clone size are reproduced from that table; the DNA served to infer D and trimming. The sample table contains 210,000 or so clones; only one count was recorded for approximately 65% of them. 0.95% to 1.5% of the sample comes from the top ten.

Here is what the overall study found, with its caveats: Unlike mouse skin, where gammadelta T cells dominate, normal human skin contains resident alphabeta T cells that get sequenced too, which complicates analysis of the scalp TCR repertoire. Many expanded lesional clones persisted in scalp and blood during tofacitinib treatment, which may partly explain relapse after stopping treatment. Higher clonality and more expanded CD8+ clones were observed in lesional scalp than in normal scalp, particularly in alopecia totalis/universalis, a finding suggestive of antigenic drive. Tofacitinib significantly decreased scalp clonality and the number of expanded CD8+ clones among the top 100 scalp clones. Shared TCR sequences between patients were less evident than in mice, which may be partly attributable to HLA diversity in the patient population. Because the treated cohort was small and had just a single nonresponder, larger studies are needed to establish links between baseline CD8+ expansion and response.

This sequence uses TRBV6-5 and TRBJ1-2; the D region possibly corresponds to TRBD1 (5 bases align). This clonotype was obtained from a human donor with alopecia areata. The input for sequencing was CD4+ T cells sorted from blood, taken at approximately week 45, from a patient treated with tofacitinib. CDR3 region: CASKGIGYTF. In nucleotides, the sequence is TGTGCCAGCAAGGGGATTGGCTACACCTTC.